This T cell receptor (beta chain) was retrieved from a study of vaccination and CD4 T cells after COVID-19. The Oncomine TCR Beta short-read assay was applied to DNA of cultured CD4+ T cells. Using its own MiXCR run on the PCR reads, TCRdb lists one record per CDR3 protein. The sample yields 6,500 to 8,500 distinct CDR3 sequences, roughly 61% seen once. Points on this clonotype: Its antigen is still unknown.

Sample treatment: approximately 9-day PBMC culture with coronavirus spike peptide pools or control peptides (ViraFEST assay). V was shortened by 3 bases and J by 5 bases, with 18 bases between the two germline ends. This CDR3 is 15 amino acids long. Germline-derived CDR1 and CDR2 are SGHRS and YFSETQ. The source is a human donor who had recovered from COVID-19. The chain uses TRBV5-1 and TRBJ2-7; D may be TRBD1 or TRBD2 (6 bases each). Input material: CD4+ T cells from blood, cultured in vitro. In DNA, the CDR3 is TGCGCCAGCAGCTGGCGGACCTCCGGGGGCCACGAGCAGTACTTC. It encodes CASSWRTSGGHEQYF.